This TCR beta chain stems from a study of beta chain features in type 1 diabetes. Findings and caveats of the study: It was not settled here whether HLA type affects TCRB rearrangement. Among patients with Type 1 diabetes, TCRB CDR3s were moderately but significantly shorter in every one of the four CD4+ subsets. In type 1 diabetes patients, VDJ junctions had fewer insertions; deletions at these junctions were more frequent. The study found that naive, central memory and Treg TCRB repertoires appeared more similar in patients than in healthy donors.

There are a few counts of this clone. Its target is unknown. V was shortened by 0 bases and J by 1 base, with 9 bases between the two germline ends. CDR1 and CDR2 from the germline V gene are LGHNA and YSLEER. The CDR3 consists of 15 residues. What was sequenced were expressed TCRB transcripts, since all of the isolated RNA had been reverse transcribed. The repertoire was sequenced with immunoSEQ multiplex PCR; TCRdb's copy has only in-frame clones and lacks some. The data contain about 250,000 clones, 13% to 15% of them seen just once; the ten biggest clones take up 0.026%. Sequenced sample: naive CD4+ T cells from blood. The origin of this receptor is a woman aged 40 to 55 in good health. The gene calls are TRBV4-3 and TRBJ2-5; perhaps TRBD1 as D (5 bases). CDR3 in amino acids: CASSQDGAVQETQYF. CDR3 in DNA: TGCGCCAGCAGCCAAGATGGGGCAGTCCAAGAGACCCAGTACTTC.